This paragraph reports one T cell receptor beta chain. The target antigen is unknown. The sample comes from a study of cytomegalovirus exposure and HLA in healthy donors. The CDR3 is 16 residues long. Per germline, CDR1 LGHNA and CDR2 YSLEER. Trimming cost V 4 bases and J 4 bases; bases outside gene matches: 9. Here immunoSEQ multiplex PCR was the method, and the copy in TCRdb shows in-frame clones only, minus some. The table includes 250,000 to 350,000 clones, roughly 90% detected once. Overall study results and limits: The investigators catalogued 150 to 200 TCR beta chains as cytomegalovirus-associated.

Sequences were obtained from PBMCs. The receptor was isolated from a woman aged 18-30 years in good health and CMV-seronegative. The rearrangement joins TRBV4-3 to TRBJ2-2, with 7 positions matching TRBD2. The CDR3 DNA reads as TGCGCCAGCAGCCGGCAGGCGGGAGCGGGCACCGGGGAGCTGTTTTTT. It codes for CASSRQAGAGTGELFF.